This TCR beta chain was identified in a study of cytomegalovirus exposure and HLA in healthy donors. Details on this clone: The antigen remains unidentified.

The germline V gene encodes CDR1 GTSNPN and CDR2 SVGIG (reference sequence). The CDR3 length is 18 residues. The V and J ends lost 0 bases and 0 bases respectively, with 18 bases between them. Notes on the study in general: It was reported that the classifier diagnosed cytomegalovirus status with high specificity and sensitivity in both the original and validation cohorts.

Researchers ran the PCR with 60 Vbeta and 13 Jbeta primers. Clones were read by immunoSEQ multiplex PCR, and TCRdb kept only the in-frame ones, dropping some. The sample lists about 150,000 clones; about 76% were seen once. This chain uses TRBV30 with TRBJ1-3; D might be TRBD1 (5 bases). The sample consisted of PBMCs. This clonotype was sampled from a human donor in good health. The CDR3 nucleotides read TGTGCCTGGAGTGTACTGACCCTGCAGGGCTTCTCTGGAAACACCATATATTTT. Its translation is CAWSVLTLQGFSGNTIYF.